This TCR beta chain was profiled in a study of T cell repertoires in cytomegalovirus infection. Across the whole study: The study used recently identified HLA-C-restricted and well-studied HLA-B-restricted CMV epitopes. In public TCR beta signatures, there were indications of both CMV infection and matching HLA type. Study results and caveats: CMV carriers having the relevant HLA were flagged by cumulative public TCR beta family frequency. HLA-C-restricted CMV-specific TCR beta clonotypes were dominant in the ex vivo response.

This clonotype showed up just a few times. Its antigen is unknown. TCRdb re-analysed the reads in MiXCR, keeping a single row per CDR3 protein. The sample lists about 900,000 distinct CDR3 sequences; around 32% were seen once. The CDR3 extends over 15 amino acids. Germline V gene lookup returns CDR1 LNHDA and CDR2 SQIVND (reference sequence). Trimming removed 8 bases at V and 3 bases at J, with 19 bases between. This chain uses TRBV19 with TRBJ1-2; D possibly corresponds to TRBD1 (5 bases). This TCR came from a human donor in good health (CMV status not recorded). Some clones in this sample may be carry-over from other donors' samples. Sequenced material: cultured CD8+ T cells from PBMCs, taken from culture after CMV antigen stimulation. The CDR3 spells CASLSRIGADYGYTF. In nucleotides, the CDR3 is TGTGCCAGTCTCAGTAGGATCGGGGCGGACTATGGCTACACCTTC.